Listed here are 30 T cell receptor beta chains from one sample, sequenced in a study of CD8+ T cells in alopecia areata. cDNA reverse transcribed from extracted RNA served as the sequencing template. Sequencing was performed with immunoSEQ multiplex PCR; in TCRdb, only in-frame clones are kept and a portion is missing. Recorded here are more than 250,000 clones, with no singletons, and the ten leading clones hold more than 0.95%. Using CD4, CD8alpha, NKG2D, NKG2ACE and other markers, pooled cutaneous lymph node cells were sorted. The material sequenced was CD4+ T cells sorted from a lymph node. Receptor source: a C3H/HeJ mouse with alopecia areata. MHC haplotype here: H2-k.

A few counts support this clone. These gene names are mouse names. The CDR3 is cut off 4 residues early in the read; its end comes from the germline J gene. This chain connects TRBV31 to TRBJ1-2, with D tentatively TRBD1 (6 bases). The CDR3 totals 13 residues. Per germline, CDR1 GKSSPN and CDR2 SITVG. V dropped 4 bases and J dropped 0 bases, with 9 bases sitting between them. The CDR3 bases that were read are TGTGCCTGGAAGGGACAAGCAAACTCC. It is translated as CAWKGQANS. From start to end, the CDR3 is CAWKGQANSDYTF.

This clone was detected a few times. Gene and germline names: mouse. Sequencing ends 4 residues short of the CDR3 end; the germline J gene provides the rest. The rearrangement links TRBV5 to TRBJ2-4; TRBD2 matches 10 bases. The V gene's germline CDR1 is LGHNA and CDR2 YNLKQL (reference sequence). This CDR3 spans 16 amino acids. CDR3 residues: CASSQGTGGGRNTLYF. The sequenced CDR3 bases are TGTGCCAGCAGCCAAGGGACTGGGGGAGGAAGGAAC.

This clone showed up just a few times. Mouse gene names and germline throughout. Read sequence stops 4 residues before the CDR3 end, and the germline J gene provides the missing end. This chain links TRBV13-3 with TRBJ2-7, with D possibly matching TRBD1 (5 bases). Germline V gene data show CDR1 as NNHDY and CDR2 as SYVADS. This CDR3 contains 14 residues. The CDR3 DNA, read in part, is TGTGCCAGCAGTGGGCGCAACGCCAGGGAT. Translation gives CASSGRNARD. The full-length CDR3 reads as CASSGRNARDEQYF.

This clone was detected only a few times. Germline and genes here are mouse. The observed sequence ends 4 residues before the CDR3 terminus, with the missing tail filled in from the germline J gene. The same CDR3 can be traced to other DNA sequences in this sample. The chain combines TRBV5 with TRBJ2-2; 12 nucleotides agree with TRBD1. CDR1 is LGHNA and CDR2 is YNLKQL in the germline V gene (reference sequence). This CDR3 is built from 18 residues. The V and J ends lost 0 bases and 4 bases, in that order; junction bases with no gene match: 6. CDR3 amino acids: CASSQDGTGGAGTGQLYF. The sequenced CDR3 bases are TGTGCCAGCAGCCAAGACGGGACAGGGGGCGCGGGCACCGGG.

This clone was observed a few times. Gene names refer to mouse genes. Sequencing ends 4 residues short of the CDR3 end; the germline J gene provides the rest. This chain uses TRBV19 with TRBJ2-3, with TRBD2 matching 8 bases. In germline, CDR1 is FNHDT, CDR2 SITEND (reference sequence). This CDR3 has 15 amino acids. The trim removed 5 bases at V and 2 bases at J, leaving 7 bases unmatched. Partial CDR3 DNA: TGTGCCAGCAGCCGACTCTGGGGGGCTGCAGAA. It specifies CASSRLWGAAE. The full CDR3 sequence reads CASSRLWGAAETLYF.

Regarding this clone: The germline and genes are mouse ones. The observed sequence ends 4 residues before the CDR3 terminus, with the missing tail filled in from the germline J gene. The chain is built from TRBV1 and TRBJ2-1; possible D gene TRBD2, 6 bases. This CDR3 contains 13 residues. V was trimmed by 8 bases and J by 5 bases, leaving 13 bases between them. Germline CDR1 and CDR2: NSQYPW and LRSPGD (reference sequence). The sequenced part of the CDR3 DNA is TGCACCTGCTCCGGGACTCCCAATGCT. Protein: CTCSGTPNA. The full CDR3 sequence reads CTCSGTPNAEQFF.

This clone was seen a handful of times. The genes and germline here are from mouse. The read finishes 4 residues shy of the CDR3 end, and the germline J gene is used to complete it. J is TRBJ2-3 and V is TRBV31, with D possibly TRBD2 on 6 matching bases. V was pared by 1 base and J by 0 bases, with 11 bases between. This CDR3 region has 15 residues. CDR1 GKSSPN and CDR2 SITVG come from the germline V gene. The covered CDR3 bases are TGTGCCTGGAGTCGCCGGGACTATAGTGCAGAA. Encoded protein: CAWSRRDYSAE. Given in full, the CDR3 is CAWSRRDYSAETLYF. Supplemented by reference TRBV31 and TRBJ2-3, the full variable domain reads AQTIHQWPVAEIKAVGSPLSLGCTIKGKSSPNLYWYWQATGGTLQQLFYSITVGQVESVVQLNLSASRPKDDQFILSTEKLLLSHSGFYLCAWSRRDYSAETLYFGSGTRLTVL.

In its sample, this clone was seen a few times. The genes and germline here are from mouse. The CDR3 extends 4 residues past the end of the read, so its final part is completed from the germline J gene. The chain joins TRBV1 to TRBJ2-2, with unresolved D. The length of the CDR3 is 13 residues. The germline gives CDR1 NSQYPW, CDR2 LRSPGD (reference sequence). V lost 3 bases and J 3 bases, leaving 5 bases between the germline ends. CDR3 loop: CTCSASHTGQLYF. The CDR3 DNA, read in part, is TGCACCTGCAGTGCCAGCCACACCGGG.

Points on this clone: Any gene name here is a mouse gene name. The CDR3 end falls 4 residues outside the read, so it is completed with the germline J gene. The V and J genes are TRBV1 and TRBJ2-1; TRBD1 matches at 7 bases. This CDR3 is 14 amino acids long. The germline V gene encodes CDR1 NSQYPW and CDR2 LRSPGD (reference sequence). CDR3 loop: CTCSIDRARAEQFF. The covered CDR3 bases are TGCACCTGCAGTATTGACAGGGCGAGGGCT.

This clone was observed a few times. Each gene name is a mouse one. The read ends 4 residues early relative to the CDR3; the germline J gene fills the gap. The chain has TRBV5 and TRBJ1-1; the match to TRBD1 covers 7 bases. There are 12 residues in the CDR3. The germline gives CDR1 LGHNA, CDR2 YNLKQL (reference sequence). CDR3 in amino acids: CASSLGQTEVFF. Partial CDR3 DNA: TGTGCCAGCAGCCTGGGACAGACA.

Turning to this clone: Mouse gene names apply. The CDR3 is CASSRTGGDTEVFF. The covered CDR3 bases are TGTGCTAGCAGCCGGACAGGAGGGGACACA. The rearrangement links TRBV29 to TRBJ1-1; 7 bases align to TRBD1. The read comes to an end 4 residues before the CDR3 does, leaving the germline J gene to fill in the end. CDR1 and CDR2 from the germline V gene are MSHET and SYDVDS. V lost 6 bases to trimming and J lost 3 bases; unmatched junction nucleotides: 7. This CDR3 comprises 14 residues.

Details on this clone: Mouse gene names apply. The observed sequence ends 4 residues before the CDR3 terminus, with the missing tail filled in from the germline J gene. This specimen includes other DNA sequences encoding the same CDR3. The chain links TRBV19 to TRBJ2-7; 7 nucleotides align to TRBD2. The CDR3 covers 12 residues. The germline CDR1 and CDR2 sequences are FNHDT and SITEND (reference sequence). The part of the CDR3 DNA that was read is TGTGCCAGCAGTATCTGGGGGTAT. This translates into CASSIWGY. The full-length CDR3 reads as CASSIWGYEQYF.

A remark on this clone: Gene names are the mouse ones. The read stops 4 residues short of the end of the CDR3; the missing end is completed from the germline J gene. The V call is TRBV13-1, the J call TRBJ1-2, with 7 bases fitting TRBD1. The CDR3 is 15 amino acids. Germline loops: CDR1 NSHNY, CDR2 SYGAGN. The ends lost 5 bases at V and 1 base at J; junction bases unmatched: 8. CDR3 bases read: TGTGCCAGCAGCGCCCACAGGGGAAGAAACTCC. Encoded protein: CASSAHRGRNS. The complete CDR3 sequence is CASSAHRGRNSDYTF.

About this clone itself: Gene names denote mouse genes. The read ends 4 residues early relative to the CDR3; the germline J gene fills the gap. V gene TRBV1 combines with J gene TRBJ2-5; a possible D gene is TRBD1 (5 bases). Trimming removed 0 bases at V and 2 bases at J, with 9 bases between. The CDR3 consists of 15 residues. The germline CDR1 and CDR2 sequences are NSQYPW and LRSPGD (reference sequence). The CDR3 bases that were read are TGCACCTGCAGTGCAGATCACACAGGCCAAGAC. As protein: CTCSADHTGQD. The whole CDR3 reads CTCSADHTGQDTQYF. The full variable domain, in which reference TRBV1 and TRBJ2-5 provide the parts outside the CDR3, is VTLLEQNPRWRLVPRGQAVNLRCILKNSQYPWMSWYQQDLQKQLQWLFTLRSPGDKEVKSLPGADYLATRVTDTELRLQVANMSQGRTLYCTCSADHTGQDTQYFGPGTRLLVL.

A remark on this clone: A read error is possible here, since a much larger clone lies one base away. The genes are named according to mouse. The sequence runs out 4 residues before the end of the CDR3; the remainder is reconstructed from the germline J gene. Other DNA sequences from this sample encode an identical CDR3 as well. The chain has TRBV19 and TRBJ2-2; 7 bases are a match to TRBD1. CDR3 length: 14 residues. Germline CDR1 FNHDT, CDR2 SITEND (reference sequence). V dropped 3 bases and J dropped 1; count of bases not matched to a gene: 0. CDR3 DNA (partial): TGTGCCAGCAGTAACAGGGGAAACACCGGG. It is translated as CASSNRGNTG. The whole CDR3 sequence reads CASSNRGNTGQLYF.

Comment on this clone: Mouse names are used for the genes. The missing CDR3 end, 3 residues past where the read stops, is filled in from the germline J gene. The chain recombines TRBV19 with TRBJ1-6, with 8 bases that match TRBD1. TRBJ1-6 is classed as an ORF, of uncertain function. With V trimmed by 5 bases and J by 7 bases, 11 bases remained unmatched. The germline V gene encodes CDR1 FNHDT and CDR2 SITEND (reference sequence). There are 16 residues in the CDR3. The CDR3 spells CASRLQGVGGNSPLYF. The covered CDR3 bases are TGTGCCAGCAGATTACAGGGGGTTGGGGGGAATTCGCCC.

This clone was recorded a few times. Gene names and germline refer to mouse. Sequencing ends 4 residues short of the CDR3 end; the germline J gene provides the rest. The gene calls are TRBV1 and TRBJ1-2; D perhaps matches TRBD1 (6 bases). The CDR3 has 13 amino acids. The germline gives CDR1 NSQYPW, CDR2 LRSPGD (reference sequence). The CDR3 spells CTCSADGRGDYTF. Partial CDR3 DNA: TGCACCTGCAGTGCAGATGGCAGGGGC. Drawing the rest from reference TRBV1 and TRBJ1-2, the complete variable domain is VTLLEQNPRWRLVPRGQAVNLRCILKNSQYPWMSWYQQDLQKQLQWLFTLRSPGDKEVKSLPGADYLATRVTDTELRLQVANMSQGRTLYCTCSADGRGDYTFGSGTRLLVI.

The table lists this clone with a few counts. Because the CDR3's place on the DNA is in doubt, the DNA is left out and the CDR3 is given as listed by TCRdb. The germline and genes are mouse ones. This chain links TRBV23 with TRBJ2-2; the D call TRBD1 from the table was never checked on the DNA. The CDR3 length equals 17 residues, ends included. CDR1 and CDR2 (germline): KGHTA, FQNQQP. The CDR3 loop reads CAPAVLRDRGNTGQLYF.

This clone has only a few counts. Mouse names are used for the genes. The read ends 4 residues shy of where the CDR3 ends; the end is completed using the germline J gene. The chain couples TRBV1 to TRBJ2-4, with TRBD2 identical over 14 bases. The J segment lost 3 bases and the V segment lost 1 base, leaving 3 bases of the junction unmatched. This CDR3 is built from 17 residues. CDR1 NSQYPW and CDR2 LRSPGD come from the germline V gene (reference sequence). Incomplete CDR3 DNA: TGCACCTGCAGTGCAGCGGGACTGGGGGGGCGACAAAAC. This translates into CTCSAAGLGGRQN. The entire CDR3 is CTCSAAGLGGRQNTLYF.

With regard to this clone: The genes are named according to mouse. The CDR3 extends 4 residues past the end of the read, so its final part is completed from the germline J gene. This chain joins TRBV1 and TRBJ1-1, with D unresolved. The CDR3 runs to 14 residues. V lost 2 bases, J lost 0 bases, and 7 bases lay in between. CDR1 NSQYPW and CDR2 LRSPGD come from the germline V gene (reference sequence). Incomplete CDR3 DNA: TGCACCTGCAGTGCACAGAATGCAAACACA. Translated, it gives CTCSAQNANT. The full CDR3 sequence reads CTCSAQNANTEVFF.

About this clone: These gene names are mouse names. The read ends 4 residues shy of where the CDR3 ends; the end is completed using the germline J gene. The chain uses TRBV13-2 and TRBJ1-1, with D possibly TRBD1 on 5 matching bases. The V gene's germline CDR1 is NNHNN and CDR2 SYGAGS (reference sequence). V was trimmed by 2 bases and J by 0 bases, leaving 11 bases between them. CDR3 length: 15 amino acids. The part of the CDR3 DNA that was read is TGTGCCAGCGGTGAGGGGGGGATTGCAAACACA. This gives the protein CASGEGGIANT. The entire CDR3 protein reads CASGEGGIANTEVFF.

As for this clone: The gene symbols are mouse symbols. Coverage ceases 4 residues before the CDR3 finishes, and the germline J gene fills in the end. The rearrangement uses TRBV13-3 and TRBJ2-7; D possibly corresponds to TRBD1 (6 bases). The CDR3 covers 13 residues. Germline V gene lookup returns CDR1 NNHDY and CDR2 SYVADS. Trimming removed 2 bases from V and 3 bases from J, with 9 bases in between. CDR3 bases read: TGTGCCAGCAGTGACCGGACAGACTAT. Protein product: CASSDRTDY. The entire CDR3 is CASSDRTDYEQYF.

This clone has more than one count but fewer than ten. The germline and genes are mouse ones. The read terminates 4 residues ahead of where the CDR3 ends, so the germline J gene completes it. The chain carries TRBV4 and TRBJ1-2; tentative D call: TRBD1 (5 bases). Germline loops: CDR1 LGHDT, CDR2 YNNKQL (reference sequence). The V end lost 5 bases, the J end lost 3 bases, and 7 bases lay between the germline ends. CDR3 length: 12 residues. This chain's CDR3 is CASSPQDSDYTF. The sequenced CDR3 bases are TGTGCCAGCAGCCCACAGGACTCC.

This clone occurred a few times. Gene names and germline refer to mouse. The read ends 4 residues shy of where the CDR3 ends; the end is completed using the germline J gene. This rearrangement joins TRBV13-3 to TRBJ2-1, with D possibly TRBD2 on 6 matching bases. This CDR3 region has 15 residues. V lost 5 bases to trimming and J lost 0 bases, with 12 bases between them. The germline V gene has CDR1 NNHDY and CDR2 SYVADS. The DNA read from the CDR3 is TGTGCCAGCAGGACCTTACTGGGTAACTATGCT. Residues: CASRTLLGNYA. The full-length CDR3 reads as CASRTLLGNYAEQFF.

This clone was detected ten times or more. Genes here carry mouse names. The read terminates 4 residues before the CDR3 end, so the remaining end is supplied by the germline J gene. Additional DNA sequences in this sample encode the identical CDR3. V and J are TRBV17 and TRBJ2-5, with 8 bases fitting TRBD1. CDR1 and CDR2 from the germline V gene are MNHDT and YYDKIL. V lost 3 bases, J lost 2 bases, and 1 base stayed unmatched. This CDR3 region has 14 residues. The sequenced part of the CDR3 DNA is TGTGCTAGCAGTAGCAGGGGGCGCCAAGAC. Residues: CASSSRGRQD. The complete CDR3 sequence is CASSSRGRQDTQYF.

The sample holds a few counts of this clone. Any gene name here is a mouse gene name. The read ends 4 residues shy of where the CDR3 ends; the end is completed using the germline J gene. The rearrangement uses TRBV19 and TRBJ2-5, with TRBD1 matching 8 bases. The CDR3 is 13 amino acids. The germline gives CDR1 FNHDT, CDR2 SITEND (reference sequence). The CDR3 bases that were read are TGTGCCAGCAGACTCCGACAGGGGGAC. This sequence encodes CASRLRQGD. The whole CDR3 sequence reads CASRLRQGDTQYF.

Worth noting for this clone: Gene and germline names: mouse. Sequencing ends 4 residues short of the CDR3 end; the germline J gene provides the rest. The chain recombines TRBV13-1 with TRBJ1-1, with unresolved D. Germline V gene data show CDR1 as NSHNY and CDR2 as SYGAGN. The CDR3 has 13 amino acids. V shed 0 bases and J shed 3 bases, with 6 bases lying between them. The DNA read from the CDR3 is TGTGCCAGCAGTGATGAGAGGGACACA. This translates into CASSDERDT. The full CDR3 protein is CASSDERDTEVFF.

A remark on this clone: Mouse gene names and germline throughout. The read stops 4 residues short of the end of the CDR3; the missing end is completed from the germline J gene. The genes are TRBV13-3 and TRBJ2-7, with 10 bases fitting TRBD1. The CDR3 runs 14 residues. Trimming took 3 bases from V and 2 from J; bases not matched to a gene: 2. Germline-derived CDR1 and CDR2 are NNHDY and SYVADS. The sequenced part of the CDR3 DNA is TGTGCCAGCAGTGGGGGACAGGGGACCTAT. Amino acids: CASSGGQGTY. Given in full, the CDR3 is CASSGGQGTYEQYF.

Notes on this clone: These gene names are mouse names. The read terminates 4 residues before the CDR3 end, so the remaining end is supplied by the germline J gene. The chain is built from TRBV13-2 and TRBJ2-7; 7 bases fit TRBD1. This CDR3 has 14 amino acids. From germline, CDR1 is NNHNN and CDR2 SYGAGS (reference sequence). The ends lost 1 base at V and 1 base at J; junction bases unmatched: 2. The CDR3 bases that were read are TGTGCCAGCGGTGATAGGGACAGATCCTAT. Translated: CASGDRDRSY. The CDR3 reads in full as CASGDRDRSYEQYF.

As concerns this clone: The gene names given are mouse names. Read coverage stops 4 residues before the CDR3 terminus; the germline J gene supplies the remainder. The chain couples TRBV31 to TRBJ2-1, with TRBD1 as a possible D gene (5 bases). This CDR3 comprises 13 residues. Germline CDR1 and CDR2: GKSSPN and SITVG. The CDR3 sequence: CAWSLGRVAEQFF. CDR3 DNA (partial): TGTGCCTGGAGTCTAGGCAGGGTGGCT.